The 11 T cell receptor beta chains in this list originate from one sample, sequenced in a study of blood T cell repertoires in COVID-19. TCRdb keeps only in-frame clones here, not all; method: immunoSEQ multiplex PCR. The sample has 30,000 or so clones; about 90% are singletons. Material: peripheral blood. The receptors come from a human donor in a cohort sampled during active COVID-19.

The rearrangement links TRBV5-1 to TRBJ1-3; no clear D. The CDR3 runs 16 residues. The V gene's germline CDR1 is SGHRS and CDR2 YFSETQ. The ends were cut back, 4 bases at V and 0 bases at J, with 14 bases in the middle. The CDR3 DNA sequence: TGCGCCAGCAGCCCAGGTGGTGGGTCCTCTGGAAACACCATATATTTT. It specifies CASSPGGGSSGNTIYF.

This chain uses TRBV6-5 with TRBJ2-2; 7 bases line up with TRBD1. The CDR3 runs 14 residues. Germline CDR1 reads MNHEY; CDR2 reads SVGAGI. The V gene end was trimmed by 4 bases and the J gene end by 3 bases; junction bases not matched to a gene: 2. The CDR3 DNA sequence: TGTGCCAGCAGTTCGGGACAGCACACCGGGGAGCTGTTTTTT. This translates into CASSSGQHTGELFF.

V usage is TRBV6-6 and J usage is TRBJ1-2; 8 bases are a match to TRBD1. Germline V CDR1 and CDR2: MNHNY, SVGAGI (reference sequence). V shed 10 bases, J shed 0 bases, and the junction held 10 bases outside the gene matches. This CDR3 has 15 residues. CDR3 amino acids: CAITTGVRTNYGYTF. CDR3 bases: TGTGCCATCACGACAGGGGTTAGAACTAACTATGGCTACACCTTC.

The chain recombines TRBV7-2 with TRBJ1-2; D might be TRBD1 (5 bases). The CDR3 has 14 amino acids. CDR1 is SGHTA, CDR2 FQGNSA, per germline. V gave up 2 bases and J gave up 4 bases, with 11 bases separating them. The DNA of the CDR3 is TGTGCCAGCAGCTTAAGGGGAAGGGGCTATGGCTACACCTTC. Translating gives CASSLRGRGYGYTF.

The CDR3 region has the DNA TGTGCCAGCAGCTTAGATGGCCTAGCGGGGGGCTCCTACAATGAGCAGTTCTTC. Encoded protein: CASSLDGLAGGSYNEQFF. The V call is TRBV11-3, the J call TRBJ2-1; 11 bases match TRBD2. Germline assignment: CDR1 SGHNT and CDR2 YENEEA. V lost 0 bases to trimming and J lost 0 bases; unmatched junction nucleotides: 4. The CDR3 is 18 residues long. Based on the CDR3 plus reference TRBV11-3 and TRBJ2-1, the full variable domain is EAGVVQSPRYKIIEKKQPVAFWCNPISGHNTLYWYLQNLGQGPELLIRYENEEAVDDSQLPKDRFSAERLKGVDSTLKIQPAELGDSAVYLCASSLDGLAGGSYNEQFFGPGTRLTVL.

The chain carries TRBV15 and TRBJ2-5, with TRBD2 matching over 9 bases. Germline V gene sequence: CDR1 LNHNV, CDR2 YYDKDF (reference sequence). The CDR3 has 15 residues. V was clipped by 3 bases and J by 1 base; unmatched bases: 3. The CDR3 bases are TGTGCCACCAGCAGGGCGGGGGGGCCCCAAGAGACCCAGTACTTC. Encoded protein: CATSRAGGPQETQYF.

This clone was seen only once. J is TRBJ2-1 and V is TRBV11-3; D is possibly TRBD2 (6 bases). V lost 4 bases to trimming and J lost 4 bases, with 20 bases between them. The germline V gene encodes CDR1 SGHNT and CDR2 YENEEA. This CDR3 comprises 17 residues. For the CDR3, the DNA is TGTGCCAGCAGCTCCTCGGACCCCGGGAGAGCATACAATGAGCAGTTCTTC. This encodes CASSSSDPGRAYNEQFF.

The rearrangement links TRBV6-5 to TRBJ1-2; D is ambiguous. Trimming removed 5 bases at V and 0 bases at J, with 7 bases between. The CDR3 extends over 13 amino acids. Germline values: CDR1 MNHEY, CDR2 SVGAGI. In nucleotides, the CDR3 is TGTGCCAGCAGTCGAGGGTCTAACTATGGCTACACCTTC. Protein product: CASSRGSNYGYTF.

This chain joins TRBV29-1 and TRBJ1-1, with 7 bases that match TRBD1. The CDR3 runs to 13 residues. From germline, CDR1 is SQVTM and CDR2 ANQGSEA. J was trimmed by 4 bases and V by 7 bases; bases with no gene match: 9. The CDR3, as DNA: TGCAGCGCGAAGCTAGGGGGCGTCACTGAAGCTTTCTTT. It codes for CSAKLGGVTEAFF.

The chain carries TRBV18 and TRBJ2-1; 9 nucleotides agree with TRBD1. Germline CDR1 and CDR2: KGHSH and LQKENI. This CDR3 spans 13 amino acids. After removal of 3 bases from V and 8 bases from J, the junction contained 2 bases not matched to a gene. CDR3 DNA: TGTGCCAGCTCACCCGGGACAGGGCATGAGCAGTTCTTC. This translates into CASSPGTGHEQFF.

The V and J genes are TRBV5-5 and TRBJ2-7; 7 nucleotides match TRBD1. CDR3 length: 12 amino acids. V was clipped by 5 bases and J by 11 bases; unmatched bases: 10. Germline CDR1 SGHKS, CDR2 YYEKEE (reference sequence). The CDR3 reads CASSTGTELEYF. CDR3 in DNA: TGTGCCAGCAGTACCGGGACAGAGTTGGAGTACTTC.